These 26 T cell receptor beta chains share one sample of origin, sequenced in a study of identical twins. TCRdb recomputed calls from the 5' RACE reads with MiXCR, one row per CDR3 protein. The sample consists of around 550,000 distinct CDR3 sequences, about 16% of them appearing once. These same data were also listed under a study on yellow fever vaccine responses in identical twins.

Material for sequencing was CD4+ T cells sorted from blood. All receptors derive from a woman aged 18-29 years in good health.

This clonotype occurred a few times. The chain couples TRBV7-9 to TRBJ2-5; weak D call: TRBD1 (6 bases). Trimming shortened V by 4 bases and J by 5 bases, and 17 bases separated the two germline ends. The CDR3 is 15 residues long. The germline gives CDR1 SEHNR, CDR2 FQNEAQ (reference sequence). CDR3 coding DNA: TGTGCCAGCAGCTCCAACAGGGACATCTATGAGACCCAGTACTTC. Translation gives CASSSNRDIYETQYF.

This clonotype was seen at least ten times. The chain combines TRBV12-3 or TRBV12-4 with TRBJ1-1; D is unclear. Trimming shortened V by 7 bases and J by 5 bases, and 14 bases separated the two germline ends. The CDR3 runs 13 residues. The CDR3 here is CASTVTALTEAFF. CDR3 DNA sequence: TGTGCCAGCACCGTTACGGCCCTAACTGAAGCTTTCTTT.

This clonotype was detected only a few times. This chain uses TRBV5-1 with TRBJ2-1; 7 nucleotides match TRBD2. Germline assignment: CDR1 SGHRS and CDR2 YFSETQ. V lost 0 bases and J lost 7; bases outside the gene matches: 7. There are 15 residues in the CDR3. The CDR3 sequence: CASSLVGGSGNEQFF. Written as DNA, the CDR3 is TGCGCCAGCAGCTTGGTGGGCGGGAGTGGTAATGAGCAGTTCTTC. The variable domain in full, with the rest retrieved from reference TRBV5-1 and TRBJ2-1, is KAGVTQTPRYLIKTRGQQVTLSCSPISGHRSVSWYQQTPGQGLQFLFEYFSETQRNKGNFPGRFSGRQFSNSRSEMNVSTLELGDSALYLCASSLVGGSGNEQFFGPGTRLTVL.

The rearrangement joins TRBV7-8 to TRBJ2-1, with TRBD2 matching over 11 bases. From germline, CDR1 is SGHVS and CDR2 FQNEAQ. The J segment lost 6 bases and the V segment lost 1 base, leaving 5 bases of the junction unmatched. This CDR3 is 16 amino acids long. The CDR3 sequence is CASSLGGLAVINEQFF. The DNA for the CDR3 is TGTGCCAGCAGCTTAGGGGGACTAGCGGTGATCAATGAGCAGTTCTTC.

This clonotype was observed many times. V gene TRBV6-5 combines with J gene TRBJ1-2; TRBD1 agrees at 7 bases. The CDR3 totals 16 residues. V lost 2 bases to trimming and J lost 2 bases; unmatched junction nucleotides: 8. The germline V gene has CDR1 MNHEY and CDR2 SVGAGI. In DNA form, the CDR3 reads TGTGCCAGCAGTTACAGCACCCCGGACAGGAACTATGGCTACACCTTC. Amino acids: CASSYSTPDRNYGYTF.

This clonotype has a handful of counts. The chain has TRBV12-3 or TRBV12-4 and TRBJ1-2; D possibly corresponds to TRBD1 (5 bases). V dropped 9 bases and J dropped 5 bases, with 16 bases sitting between them. This CDR3 contains 13 residues. The chain's CDR3 is CASRTPGQYGYTF. The CDR3 bases are TGTGCCAGTCGTACGCCAGGGCAATATGGCTACACCTTC.

A remark on this clonotype: An end of the junction differs from the germline gene, which may be a read error. This chain connects TRBV20-1 to TRBJ2-7, with D uncertain. Germline-derived CDR1 and CDR2 are DFQATT and SNEGSKA (reference sequence). This CDR3 spans 12 amino acids. The CDR3 is CGARDGWREQYF. As DNA, the CDR3 is TGCGGTGCTAGAGACGGGTGGAGAGAGCAGTACTTC.

This clonotype appeared a few times. The chain is built from TRBV10-3 and TRBJ2-7; 7 bases line up with TRBD2. V was pared by 3 bases and J by 3 bases, with 14 bases of the junction left unmatched. Germline V gives CDR1 ENHRY, CDR2 SYGVKD. CDR3 length: 17 amino acids. This chain's CDR3 is CAISDKAPGTTNYEQYF. CDR3 DNA sequence: TGTGCCATCAGTGATAAAGCCCCCGGGACTACCAACTACGAGCAGTACTTC.

This clonotype was seen a handful of times. V usage is TRBV19 and J usage is TRBJ2-2, with unresolved D. The CDR3 totals 16 residues. V was shortened by 1 base and J by 3 bases, with 12 bases between the two germline ends. Germline-derived CDR1 and CDR2 are LNHDA and SQIVND (reference sequence). CDR3 sequence (DNA): TGTGCCAGTAGTATAGTTGGACGGATCGACACCGGGGAGCTGTTTTTT. This encodes CASSIVGRIDTGELFF.

This clonotype was seen a few times. The chain carries TRBV25-1 and TRBJ2-7; 9 bases agree with TRBD2. The CDR3 extends over 15 amino acids. After removal of 1 base from V and 7 bases from J, the junction contained 8 bases not matched to a gene. In germline, CDR1 is MGHDK, CDR2 SYGVNS. Here the CDR3 DNA reads TGTGCCAGCAGTGAATCTAGGGTGCTAGCGGGGGAGCAGTACTTC. As protein: CASSESRVLAGEQYF.

The chain uses TRBV6-1 and TRBJ2-1; D tentatively fits TRBD1 or TRBD2 (6 bases each). Trimming took 8 bases from V and 4 from J, leaving 21 bases between them. Germline CDR1 is MNHNS and CDR2 is SASEGT. The CDR3 is 16 residues long. The CDR3 DNA sequence: TGTGCCAGCCGTCTGGCCGGGGGCGGGATTTACAATGAGCAGTTCTTC. This sequence encodes CASRLAGGGIYNEQFF.

This clonotype was seen only a few times. The chain couples TRBV7-9 to TRBJ2-2; weak D call: TRBD2 (6 bases). Trimming took 7 bases from V and 5 from J, leaving 23 bases between them. Germline V gene lookup returns CDR1 SEHNR and CDR2 FQNEAQ (reference sequence). The CDR3 is 17 amino acids. The CDR3 DNA sequence: TGTGCCAGCAACAAAGTGGTCGGGCTGGGAGGAACCGGGGAGCTGTTTTTT. Amino acid sequence: CASNKVVGLGGTGELFF.

A few counts support this clonotype. The chain combines TRBV4-1 with TRBJ2-6; D possibly corresponds to TRBD1 (6 bases). Germline assignment: CDR1 MGHRA and CDR2 YSYEKL. The CDR3 length is 20 residues. The ends were cut back, 0 bases at V and 0 bases at J, with 18 bases in the middle. CDR3 DNA: TGCGCCAGCAGCCAAGATACGGGACACCAGACGGGCTCTGGGGCCAACGTCCTGACTTTC. This gives the protein CASSQDTGHQTGSGANVLTF.

This chain connects TRBV15 to TRBJ1-1; the match to TRBD1 covers 8 bases. The germline V gene has CDR1 LNHNV and CDR2 YYDKDF (reference sequence). The junction had 15 bases not matched to a gene; V was cut back by 6 bases and J by 0 bases. The CDR3 covers 18 residues. DNA of the CDR3: TGTGCCACCAGAGAACTAACCGGGACAGGACATCTGAACACTGAAGCTTTCTTT. Protein sequence: CATRELTGTGHLNTEAFF.

The rearrangement uses TRBV29-1 and TRBJ2-7; 8 nucleotides match TRBD1. The V and J ends lost 4 bases and 7 bases, in that order; junction bases with no gene match: 12. Looked up from germline, CDR1 is SQVTM and CDR2 is ANQGSEA. CDR3 length equals 14 residues. CDR3 residues: CSVVPQGAGGEQYF. The CDR3 DNA follows: TGCAGCGTTGTACCGCAGGGGGCTGGGGGGGAGCAGTACTTC.

This clonotype has a handful of counts. The chain recombines TRBV14 with TRBJ2-7, with no clear D. Germline values: CDR1 SGHDN, CDR2 FVKESK. The CDR3 sequence is 14 residues long. The ends were cut back, 2 bases at V and 2 bases at J, with 10 bases in the middle. The CDR3 loop is CASSQRIGTYEQYF. The CDR3 bases are TGTGCCAGCAGCCAACGAATCGGCACCTACGAGCAGTACTTC.

The rearrangement links TRBV20-1 to TRBJ2-3, with TRBD2 matching over 10 bases. V lost 2 bases, J lost 4 bases, and 6 bases stayed unmatched. Germline assignment: CDR1 DFQATT and CDR2 SNEGSKA (reference sequence). This CDR3 contains 15 residues. CDR3 amino acids: CSARPTSGPSDTQYF. DNA for the CDR3: TGCAGTGCTAGACCGACTAGCGGGCCGTCAGATACGCAGTATTTT.

V usage is TRBV5-1 and J usage is TRBJ2-1; 8 bases fit TRBD2. Germline V gene lookup returns CDR1 SGHRS and CDR2 YFSETQ. With 0 bases clipped from V and 7 bases from J, the junction kept 3 bases outside the gene matches. This CDR3 is 14 amino acids long. The CDR3 region is CASSLGSGINEQFF. CDR3 nucleotides: TGCGCCAGCAGCTTGGGTAGCGGGATAAATGAGCAGTTCTTC.

The chain is built from TRBV12-3 or TRBV12-4 and TRBJ2-3; D is unresolved. The CDR3 sequence is 13 residues long. Trimming took off 4 bases at V and 3 bases at J, with 8 bases between the two ends. The CDR3 loop is CASSWQATDTQYF. In DNA form, the CDR3 reads TGTGCCAGCAGTTGGCAGGCAACAGATACGCAGTATTTT.

The V and J genes are TRBV20-1 and TRBJ2-7; D unresolved. From germline, CDR1 is DFQATT and CDR2 SNEGSKA (reference sequence). Trimming took off 0 bases at V and 0 bases at J, with 9 bases between the two ends. The CDR3 totals 14 residues. This CDR3 reads CSARERPYSYEQYF. The CDR3 coding sequence is TGCAGTGCTAGAGAGAGGCCTTACTCCTACGAGCAGTACTTC.

This clonotype has a handful of counts. The chain joins TRBV24-1 to TRBJ2-1; D not resolved. Trimming took off 5 bases at V and 1 base at J, with 8 bases between the two ends. Germline V lookup: CDR1 KGHDR, CDR2 SFDVKD. The CDR3 is 14 amino acids. CDR3 bases: TGTGCCACCAGTGCCAAAGGGTCCTACAATGAGCAGTTCTTC. Translating gives CATSAKGSYNEQFF.

This clonotype was picked up a small number of times. The CDR3 region is CATRLAGANNEQFF. The CDR3 bases are TGCGCCACCCGTTTAGCGGGGGCGAACAATGAGCAGTTCTTC. The J gene is TRBJ2-1, the V gene TRBV5-1, with 9 nucleotides matching TRBD2. Germline V gene sequence: CDR1 SGHRS, CDR2 YFSETQ. CDR3 length equals 14 residues. With 9 bases clipped from V and 5 bases from J, the junction kept 9 bases outside the gene matches.

The gene calls are TRBV21-1 and TRBJ2-3; the table's D call, TRBD1, has no DNA check behind it. TRBV21-1 corresponds to a pseudogene. The CDR3 sequence is 15 residues long. This CDR3 reads CASSKRQVLMDTQYF. As DNA, the CDR3 is TGTGCCAGCAGCAAGAGACAGGTCCTTATGGATACGCAGTATTTT.

Ten or more counts support this clonotype. The rearrangement joins TRBV12-3 or TRBV12-4 to TRBJ2-7, with a tentative D call TRBD2 (7 bases). Deletions cut 3 bases from V and 6 bases from J, with 18 bases between. This CDR3 spans 15 amino acids. CDR3 protein: CASSLGLAEGGEQYF. The CDR3 DNA sequence: TGTGCCAGCAGTTTGGGTCTAGCGGAGGGGGGCGAGCAGTACTTC.

The chain has TRBV7-2 and TRBJ2-1; 12 bases map to TRBD2. The CDR3 is 18 amino acids. Germline CDR1 SGHTA, CDR2 FQGNSA. V dropped 0 bases and J dropped 7; count of bases not matched to a gene: 10. CDR3 sequence reads: CASSLAGVWTSGENEQFF. In DNA form, the CDR3 reads TGTGCCAGCAGCTTAGCAGGGGTTTGGACTAGCGGGGAAAATGAGCAGTTCTTC.

V and J are TRBV12-3 or TRBV12-4 and TRBJ1-1, with a tentative D call TRBD1 (5 bases). There are 14 residues in the CDR3. The V and J ends lost 6 bases and 3 bases respectively, with 14 bases between them. This chain's CDR3 is CASSLKGRDTEAFF. Here the CDR3 DNA reads TGTGCCAGCAGCTTAAAGGGCAGGGACACTGAAGCTTTCTTT.